The 7 T cell receptor beta chains below come from one sample, sequenced in a study of shared clonotypes between healthy human individuals. In the naive CD8 group, cells lacked CD45RO and were positively selected for CCR7, so terminally differentiated effector memory CD45RA+ cells were left out. Assay used: immunoSEQ multiplex PCR; TCRdb lists only in-frame clones, some missing. The data contain about 2 million clones, roughly 94% of them singletons. The sequencing input was naive CD8+ T cells sorted from blood. Source of these receptors: a man between 18 and 35 years old in good health.

The J gene is TRBJ2-2, the V gene TRBV13; a possible D gene is TRBD2 (5 bases). With 9 bases removed from V and 5 bases from J, the gap between germline ends came to 10 bases. In germline, CDR1 is PRHDT, CDR2 FYEKMQ (reference sequence). The CDR3 totals 12 residues. DNA of the CDR3: TGTGCCAGTCCTGGCGGGACCGGGGAGCTGTTTTTT. Translating it yields CASPGGTGELFF.

Of note for this clone: Other DNA sequences in the same sample also yield this CDR3. This rearrangement joins TRBV6-5 to TRBJ2-7, with a weak D call TRBD2 (5 bases). Trimming cost V 6 bases and J 6 bases, with 21 bases left between them. This CDR3 comprises 15 residues. Germline V gene data show CDR1 as MNHEY and CDR2 as SVGAGI. The CDR3 reads CASSPGLAPSREQYF. The CDR3 DNA follows: TGTGCCAGCAGCCCCGGACTGGCTCCCAGTCGCGAGCAGTACTTC.

Note on this clone: Other DNA sequences in the sample encode the same CDR3. The chain links TRBV29-1 to TRBJ2-2; no clear D. V lost 4 bases and J 0 bases, leaving 6 bases between the germline ends. This CDR3 comprises 13 residues. The germline CDR1 and CDR2 sequences are SQVTM and ANQGSEA. The CDR3 reads CSVAAANTGELFF. In DNA form, the CDR3 reads TGCAGCGTTGCCGCAGCGAACACCGGGGAGCTGTTTTTT.

This clone was recorded only once. The genes are TRBV6-5 and TRBJ2-7; D not resolved. The CDR3 totals 14 residues. CDR1 MNHEY and CDR2 SVGAGI come from the germline V gene. Trimming took 6 bases from V and 5 from J, leaving 17 bases between them. This chain's CDR3 is CASSPLRRWDEQYF. Here the CDR3 DNA reads TGTGCCAGCAGCCCCCTGCGGAGATGGGACGAGCAGTACTTC.

About this clone: Other DNA sequences in this sample translate to the same CDR3. The chain carries TRBV6-5 and TRBJ1-1, with D possibly being TRBD1 (5 bases). V was pared by 4 bases and J by 4 bases, with 10 bases between. Germline CDR1 MNHEY, CDR2 SVGAGI. This CDR3 region has 13 residues. CDR3 DNA sequence: TGTGCCAGCAGTTTGGGGGGGAGCACTGAAGCTTTCTTT. Its translation is CASSLGGSTEAFF.

This clone appeared once. The chain recombines TRBV28 with TRBJ1-6; D is perhaps TRBD1 (5 bases). This CDR3 has 16 amino acids. Per germline, CDR1 MDHEN and CDR2 SYDVKM. The germline V and J ends were trimmed by 5 bases and 6 bases, with 17 bases remaining between them. The CDR3 DNA is TGTGCCAGCAGTGCCTGGGAGGGACCTATTAATTCACCCCTCCACTTT. Translation gives CASSAWEGPINSPLHF.

This chain links TRBV7-9 with TRBJ1-1; D remains ambiguous. CDR1 SEHNR and CDR2 FQNEAQ come from the germline V gene (reference sequence). CDR3 length equals 13 residues. The V gene lost 0 bases and the J gene lost 7 bases, with 9 bases spanning the gap. The CDR3, as DNA: TGTGCCAGCAGCTTAGCGGGGATTGGTGAAGCTTTCTTT. This gives the protein CASSLAGIGEAFF.